The 2 T cell receptor beta chains below were found in one sample sequenced in a study of OX40 agonist ivuxolimab in advanced cancers. Sequencing used immunoSEQ multiplex PCR; TCRdb keeps in-frame clones, though not all of them. The sample holds around 110,000 clones, approximately 90% seen once. The sample consisted of CD4+ or CD8+ T cells sorted from blood, taken in a trial of the OX40 agonist ivuxolimab. Receptor source: an adult with an advanced solid tumor such as melanoma, head and neck, liver or kidney cancer.

This clone has only one observation. V and J are TRBV19 and TRBJ2-7; 10 bases are shared with TRBD2. V gave up 3 bases and J gave up 4 bases; unmatched junction bases: 6. The germline CDR1 and CDR2 sequences are LNHDA and SQIVND (reference sequence). This CDR3 has 15 residues. Here the CDR3 DNA reads TGTGCCAGTAGTATCTCAGCGGGAGGGTTATACGAGCAGTACTTC. Protein product: CASSISAGGLYEQYF.

This clone was observed a single time. V and J are TRBV5-6 and TRBJ2-4; possibly TRBD2 for D (6 bases). Trimming left V 0 bases short and J 1 base short, with 14 bases between. Looked up from germline, CDR1 is SGHDT and CDR2 is YYEEEE. The CDR3 totals 17 residues. The CDR3 DNA sequence: TGTGCCAGCAGCTTGGCCAGGGAGGTATTGGCCAAAAACATTCAGTACTTC. Encoded protein: CASSLAREVLAKNIQYF.